This T cell receptor beta chain originates from a study of spatial heterogeneity in lung cancer. The ends lost 3 bases at V and 4 bases at J; junction bases unmatched: 9. This CDR3 is 18 amino acids long. Germline V lookup: CDR1 KGHDR, CDR2 SFDVKD. This clonotype was counted ten times or more. Using its own MiXCR run on the 5' RACE reads, TCRdb lists one record per CDR3 protein. Of tens of thousands of distinct CDR3 sequences listed, roughly a tenth are singletons. Described time point: blood at routine non-recurrence follow-up after resection. This receptor was obtained from a male donor with early-stage non-small cell lung cancer. The V gene is TRBV24-1, the J gene TRBJ2-6; TRBD1 matches at 9 bases. The specimen comprised PBMCs, sampled at follow-up. CDR3 nucleotide sequence: TGTGCCACCAGTGATGCGGGACAGGGTTGGTCCGGGGCCAACGTCCTGACTTTC. As protein: CATSDAGQGWSGANVLTF.